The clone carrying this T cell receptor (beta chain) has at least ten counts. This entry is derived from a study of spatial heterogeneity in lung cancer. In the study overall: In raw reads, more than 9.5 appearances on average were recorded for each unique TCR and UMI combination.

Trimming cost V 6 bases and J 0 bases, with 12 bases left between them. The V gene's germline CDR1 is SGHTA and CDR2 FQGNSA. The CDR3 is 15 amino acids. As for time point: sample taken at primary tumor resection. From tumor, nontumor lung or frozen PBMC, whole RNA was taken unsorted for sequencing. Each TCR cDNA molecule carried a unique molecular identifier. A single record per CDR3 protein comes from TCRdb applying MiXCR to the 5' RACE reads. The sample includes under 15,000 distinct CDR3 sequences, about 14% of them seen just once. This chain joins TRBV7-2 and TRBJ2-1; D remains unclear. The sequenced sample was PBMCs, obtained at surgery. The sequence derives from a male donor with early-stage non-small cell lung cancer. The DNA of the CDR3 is TGTGCCAGCAGTTTCTTTGGTGACTCCTACAATGAGCAGTTCTTC. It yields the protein CASSFFGDSYNEQFF.